The 17 T cell receptor beta chains listed next were all sequenced from one sample in a study of glioma-infiltrating T cells. Using RNA template, CDR3s of TCR alpha and beta were amplified with iRepertoire arm-PCR. MiXCR, run by TCRdb on the multiplex PCR reads, gives a single entry per CDR3 protein. The sample shows approximately 100,000 distinct CDR3 sequences, 20% to 30% of them seen only once. The sequencing input was glioma tissue, nonneoplastic brain tissue, or PBMCs (not recorded which). The receptors come from a human donor with low-grade glioma or glioblastoma, undergoing nonglioma brain surgery, or in good health (not recorded which).

This clonotype was counted ten times or more. V and J are TRBV28 and TRBJ1-1, with 7 bases lining up with TRBD1. V shed 6 bases, J shed 0 bases, and the junction held 7 bases outside the gene matches. The CDR3 spans 15 residues. Germline loops: CDR1 MDHEN, CDR2 SYDVKM. CDR3: CASSPNRGMNTEAFF. CDR3 nucleotides: TGTGCCAGCAGCCCTAACAGGGGAATGAACACTGAAGCTTTCTTT.

The V gene is TRBV7-8, the J gene TRBJ2-6, with 10 nucleotides matching TRBD2. The CDR3 is made up of 18 amino acids. In germline, CDR1 is SGHVS, CDR2 FQNEAQ. The junction had 11 bases not matched to a gene; V was cut back by 8 bases and J by 1 base. DNA of the CDR3: TGTGCCAGCTCACGAGCGGGGGGGCGTCAATCTGGGGCCAACGTCCTGACTTTC. Translating it yields CASSRAGGRQSGANVLTF.

With respect to this clonotype: This may be a read error: a much more frequent sequence differs by one nucleotide. The J gene is TRBJ1-5, the V gene TRBV29-1; D is uncertain. CDR1 is SQVTM, CDR2 ANQGSEA, per germline. This CDR3 comprises 13 residues. This chain's CDR3 is CSVGPGSSQPQHF. The CDR3 nucleotides read TGCAGCGTTGGCCCCGGAAGCAGTCAGCCCCAGCATTTT.

This clonotype came up many times. V gene TRBV7-2 combines with J gene TRBJ2-7; the match to TRBD1 covers 7 bases. This CDR3 is built from 16 residues. Germline trimming cut 4 bases from V and 3 bases from J; bases unmatched to any gene: 12. Germline CDR1 SGHTA, CDR2 FQGNSA. The CDR3 loop reads CASSSAGGRGSYEQYF. CDR3 sequence (DNA): TGTGCCAGCAGCTCCGCAGGGGGAAGGGGGAGCTACGAGCAGTACTTC.

The chain employs TRBV5-1 and TRBJ1-1, with D unresolved. This CDR3 has 12 residues. Trimming shortened V by 1 base and J by 6 bases, and 7 bases separated the two germline ends. CDR1 and CDR2 (germline): SGHRS, YFSETQ. The CDR3 loop reads CASSLPGSEAFF. The CDR3 coding sequence is TGCGCCAGCAGCTTGCCGGGGTCTGAAGCTTTCTTT.

This clonotype has at least ten counts. The chain recombines TRBV29-1 with TRBJ2-5, with a possible D match to TRBD2 (6 bases). V was pared by 3 bases and J by 1 base, with 9 bases between. The CDR3 is 13 residues long. Germline V CDR1 and CDR2: SQVTM, ANQGSEA. CDR3 sequence: CSVERDFQETQYF. The CDR3 nucleotides are TGCAGCGTTGAGCGGGATTTCCAAGAGACCCAGTACTTC. The full variable domain, in which reference TRBV29-1 and TRBJ2-5 provide the parts outside the CDR3, is SAVISQKPSRDICQRGTSLTIQCQVDSQVTMMFWYRQQPGQSLTLIATANQGSEATYESGFVIDKFPISRPNLTFSTLTVSNMSPEDSSIYLCSVERDFQETQYFGPGTRLLVL.

This clonotype was recorded at least ten times. It may be a read error: a sequence one base away is much more abundant. The chain couples TRBV6-2 or TRBV6-3 to TRBJ1-2, with D unresolved. The CDR3 sequence is 12 residues long. Germline V CDR1 and CDR2: MNHEY, SVGEGT. V gave up 2 bases and J gave up 7 bases, with 8 bases separating them. Written as DNA, the CDR3 is TGTGCCAGCAGTTACGAAGGTAGTGGCTACACCTTC. This codes for CASSYEGSGYTF.

The V call is TRBV9, the J call TRBJ1-3; D gene unclear. V dropped 2 bases and J dropped 0 bases, with 9 bases sitting between them. The CDR3 covers 15 residues. The germline CDR1 and CDR2 sequences are SGDLS and YYNGEE. The CDR3 nucleotides are TGTGCCAGCAGCGTTGCCGGGAACTCTGGAAACACCATATATTTT. It codes for CASSVAGNSGNTIYF.

This clonotype was observed a few times. The V and J genes are TRBV5-1 and TRBJ2-2; D might be TRBD1 or TRBD2, each matching 7 bases. The CDR3 covers 16 residues. CDR1 SGHRS and CDR2 YFSETQ come from the germline V gene. V was cut by 3 bases and J by 5 bases, with 17 bases left in between. CDR3 region: CASSSTGTAGTGELFF. In DNA, the CDR3 is TGCGCCAGCAGCTCCACCGGGACAGCGGGGACCGGGGAGCTGTTTTTT.

This clonotype was recorded many times. V and J are TRBV4-2 and TRBJ2-2; D gene unclear. V was clipped by 6 bases and J by 0 bases, with 14 bases between them. Germline-derived CDR1 and CDR2 are LGHNA and YNFKEQ. The CDR3 has 16 residues. The CDR3 nucleotides are TGTGCCAGCAGTACACAGCCATCAGCGAACACCGGGGAGCTGTTTTTT. Encoded protein: CASSTQPSANTGELFF.

This clonotype appeared many times. The chain couples TRBV18 to TRBJ2-3, with D possibly matching TRBD2 (6 bases). Germline CDR1 reads KGHSH; CDR2 reads LQKENI. This CDR3 has 15 amino acids. Trimming removed 6 bases at V and 4 bases at J, with 17 bases between. CDR3 loop: CASSSTGVRSDTQYF. The CDR3 DNA sequence: TGTGCCAGCTCGTCGACGGGAGTTCGGTCAGATACGCAGTATTTT.

This clonotype has a count of ten or more. The chain carries TRBV5-1 and TRBJ1-5; no firm D call. Trimming cost V 0 bases and J 1 base, with 5 bases left between them. Germline V gives CDR1 SGHRS, CDR2 YFSETQ. CDR3 size: 14 residues. The chain's CDR3 is CASSLGGSNQPQHF. The CDR3 region has the DNA TGCGCCAGCAGCTTGGGCGGCAGCAATCAGCCCCAGCATTTT.

This clonotype was seen many times. V and J are TRBV18 and TRBJ2-1; unclear D gene. The CDR3 runs 13 residues. Germline V lookup: CDR1 KGHSH, CDR2 LQKENI. V dropped 4 bases and J dropped 5 bases, with 9 bases sitting between them. In DNA, the CDR3 is TGTGCCAGCTCACTCAATAGGGACAATGAGCAGTTCTTC. It is translated as CASSLNRDNEQFF.

This rearrangement joins TRBV29-1 to TRBJ1-2; D call uncertain. This CDR3 has 11 amino acids. V was shortened by 3 bases and J by 2 bases, with 4 bases between the two germline ends. From germline, CDR1 is SQVTM and CDR2 ANQGSEA. The CDR3 DNA reads as TGCAGCGTTGAGATCAACTATGGCTACACCTTC. Its protein product is CSVEINYGYTF.

This clonotype showed up many times. The rearrangement uses TRBV12-3 or TRBV12-4 and TRBJ2-3; TRBD1 matches 8 bases. The J segment lost 4 bases and the V segment lost 6 bases, leaving 6 bases of the junction unmatched. This CDR3 is 14 amino acids long. The CDR3 is CASRPGQGPDTQYF. The CDR3 DNA reads as TGTGCCAGCAGACCTGGACAGGGCCCAGATACGCAGTATTTT.

As regards this clonotype: A much larger clone sits a single nucleotide away, making a read error possible. V gene TRBV20-1 combines with J gene TRBJ2-1; 13 positions agree with TRBD2. CDR1 is DFQATT, CDR2 SNEGSKA, per germline (reference sequence). CDR3 length equals 15 residues. CDR3 residues: CSARDSTSGGNEHFF. The CDR3, as DNA: TGCAGTGCTAGAGATTCGACTAGCGGGGGGAATGAGCACTTCTTC.

This clonotype showed up many times. The chain carries TRBV7-2 and TRBJ2-1; no clear D. V was clipped by 7 bases and J by 2 bases, with 15 bases between them. The CDR3 runs to 15 residues. Per the germline V gene, CDR1 is SGHTA and CDR2 is FQGNSA. The CDR3 reads CASNSQDGPYNEQFF. CDR3 nucleotides: TGTGCCAGCAATTCTCAGGACGGCCCCTACAATGAGCAGTTCTTC.